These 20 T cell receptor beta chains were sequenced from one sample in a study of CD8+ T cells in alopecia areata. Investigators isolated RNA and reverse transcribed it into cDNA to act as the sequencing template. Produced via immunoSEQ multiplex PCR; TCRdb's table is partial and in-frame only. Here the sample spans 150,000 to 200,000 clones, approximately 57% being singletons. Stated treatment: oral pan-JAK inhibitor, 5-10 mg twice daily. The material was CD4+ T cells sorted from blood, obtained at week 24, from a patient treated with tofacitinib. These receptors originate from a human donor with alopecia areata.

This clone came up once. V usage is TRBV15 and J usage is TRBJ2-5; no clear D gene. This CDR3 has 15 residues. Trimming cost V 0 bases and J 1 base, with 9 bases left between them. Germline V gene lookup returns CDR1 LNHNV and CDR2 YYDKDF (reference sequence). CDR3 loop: CATSRDRYSQETQYF. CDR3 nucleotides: TGTGCCACCAGCAGAGATCGTTACAGCCAAGAGACCCAGTACTTC.

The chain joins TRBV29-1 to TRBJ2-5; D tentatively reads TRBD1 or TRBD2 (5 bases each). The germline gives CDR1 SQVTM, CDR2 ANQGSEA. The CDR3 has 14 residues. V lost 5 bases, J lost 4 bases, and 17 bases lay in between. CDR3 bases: TGCAGCGTTCGCCGGGACCTCGGGGCAGAGACCCAGTACTTC. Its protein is CSVRRDLGAETQYF.

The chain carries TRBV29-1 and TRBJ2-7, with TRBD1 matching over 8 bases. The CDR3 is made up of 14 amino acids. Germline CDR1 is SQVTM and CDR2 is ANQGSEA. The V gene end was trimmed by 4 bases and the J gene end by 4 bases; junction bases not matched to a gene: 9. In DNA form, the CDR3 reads TGCAGCGTTGGGAGCCCGGACAGGGAGTACGAGCAGTACTTC. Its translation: CSVGSPDREYEQYF.

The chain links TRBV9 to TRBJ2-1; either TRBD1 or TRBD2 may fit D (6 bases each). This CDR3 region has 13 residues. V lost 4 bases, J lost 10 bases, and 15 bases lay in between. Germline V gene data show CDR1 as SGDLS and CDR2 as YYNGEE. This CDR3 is CASSLSRGGEQFF. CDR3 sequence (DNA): TGTGCCAGCAGCCTGAGCAGGGGAGGAGAGCAGTTCTTC.

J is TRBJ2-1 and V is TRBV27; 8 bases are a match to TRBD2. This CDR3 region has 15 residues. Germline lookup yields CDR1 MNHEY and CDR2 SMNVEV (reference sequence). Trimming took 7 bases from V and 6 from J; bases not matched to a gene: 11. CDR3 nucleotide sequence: TGTGCCAGCACCCCGCGGGGGGCCCCCTCCAATGAGCAGTTCTTC. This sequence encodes CASTPRGAPSNEQFF.

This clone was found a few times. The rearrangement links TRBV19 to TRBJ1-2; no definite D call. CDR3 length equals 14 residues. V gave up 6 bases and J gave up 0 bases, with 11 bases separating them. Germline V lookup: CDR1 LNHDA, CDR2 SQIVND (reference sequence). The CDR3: CASRFAGANYGYTF. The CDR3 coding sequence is TGTGCCAGTAGATTTGCGGGAGCTAACTATGGCTACACCTTC.

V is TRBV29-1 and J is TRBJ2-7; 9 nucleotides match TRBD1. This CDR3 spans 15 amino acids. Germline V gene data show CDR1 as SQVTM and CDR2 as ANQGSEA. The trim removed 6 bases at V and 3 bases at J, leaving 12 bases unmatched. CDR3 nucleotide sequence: TGCAGCGTAGGGGGAACAGGGGGCAGGAACTACGAGCAGTACTTC. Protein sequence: CSVGGTGGRNYEQYF.

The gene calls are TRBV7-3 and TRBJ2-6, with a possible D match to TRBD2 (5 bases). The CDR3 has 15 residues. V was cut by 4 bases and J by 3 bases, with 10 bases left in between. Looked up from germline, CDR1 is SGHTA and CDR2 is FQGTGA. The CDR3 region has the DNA TGTGCCAGCAGCTCAGCCCGGGGTGGGGCCAACGTCCTGACTTTC. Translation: CASSSARGGANVLTF.

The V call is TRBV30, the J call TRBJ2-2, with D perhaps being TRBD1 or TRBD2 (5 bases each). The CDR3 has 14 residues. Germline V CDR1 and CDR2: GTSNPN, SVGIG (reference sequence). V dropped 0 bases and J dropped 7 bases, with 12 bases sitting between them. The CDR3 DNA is TGTGCCTGGAGTGTGTCCGGGGCCCTCGGGGAGCTGTTTTTT. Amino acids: CAWSVSGALGELFF. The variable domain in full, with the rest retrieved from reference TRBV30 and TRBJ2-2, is SQTIHQWPATLVQPVGSPLSLECTVEGTSNPNLYWYRQAAGRGLQLLFYSVGIGQISSEVPQNLSASRPQDRQFILSSKKLLLSDSGFYLCAWSVSGALGELFFGEGSRLTVL.

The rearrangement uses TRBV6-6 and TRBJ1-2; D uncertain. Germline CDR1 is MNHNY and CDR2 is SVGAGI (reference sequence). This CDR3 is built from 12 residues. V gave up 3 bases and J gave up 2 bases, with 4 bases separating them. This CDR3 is CASSYPNYGYTF. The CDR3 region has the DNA TGTGCCAGCAGTTATCCCAACTATGGCTACACCTTC.

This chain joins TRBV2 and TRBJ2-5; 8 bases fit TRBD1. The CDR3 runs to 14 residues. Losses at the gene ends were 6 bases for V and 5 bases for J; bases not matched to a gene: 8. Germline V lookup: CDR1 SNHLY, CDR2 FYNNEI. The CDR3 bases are TGTGCCAGCAGGTTACAGGGGGTCGGGGAGACCCAGTACTTC. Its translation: CASRLQGVGETQYF.

The CDR3 protein is CASSRATAYEQYF. The CDR3 DNA reads as TGTGCCAGCAGCCGCGCCACAGCCTACGAGCAGTACTTC. The V and J genes are TRBV27 and TRBJ2-7; the D is unclear. The V and J ends lost 6 bases and 2 bases respectively, with 11 bases between them. CDR3 length: 13 residues. CDR1 MNHEY and CDR2 SMNVEV come from the germline V gene (reference sequence).

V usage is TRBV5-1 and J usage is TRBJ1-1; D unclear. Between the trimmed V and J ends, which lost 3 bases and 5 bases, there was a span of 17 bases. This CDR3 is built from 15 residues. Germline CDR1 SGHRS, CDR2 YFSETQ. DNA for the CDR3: TGCGCCAGCAGCTCCTCAGACGGGCTTGGAACTGAAGCTTTCTTT. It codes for CASSSSDGLGTEAFF. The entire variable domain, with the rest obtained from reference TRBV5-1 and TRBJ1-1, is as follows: KAGVTQTPRYLIKTRGQQVTLSCSPISGHRSVSWYQQTPGQGLQFLFEYFSETQRNKGNFPGRFSGRQFSNSRSEMNVSTLELGDSALYLCASSSSDGLGTEAFFGQGTRLTVV.

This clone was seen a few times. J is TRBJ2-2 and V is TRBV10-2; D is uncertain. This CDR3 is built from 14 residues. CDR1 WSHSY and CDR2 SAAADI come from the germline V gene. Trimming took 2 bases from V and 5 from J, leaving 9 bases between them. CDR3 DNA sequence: TGCGCCAGCAGTGAGCACCAGGTTACCGGGGAGCTGTTTTTT. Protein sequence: CASSEHQVTGELFF.

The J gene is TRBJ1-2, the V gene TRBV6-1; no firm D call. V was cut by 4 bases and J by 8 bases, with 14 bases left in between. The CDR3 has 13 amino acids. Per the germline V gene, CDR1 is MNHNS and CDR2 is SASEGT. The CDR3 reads CASSAEGPWGYTF. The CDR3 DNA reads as TGTGCCAGCAGTGCCGAGGGCCCGTGGGGCTACACCTTC.

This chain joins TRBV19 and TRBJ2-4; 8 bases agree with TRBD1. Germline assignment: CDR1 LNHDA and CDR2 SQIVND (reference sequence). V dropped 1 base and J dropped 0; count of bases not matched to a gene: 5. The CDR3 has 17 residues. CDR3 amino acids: CASSIGQGLIAKNIQYF. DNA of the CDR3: TGTGCCAGTAGTATAGGACAGGGGCTCATAGCCAAAAACATTCAGTACTTC.

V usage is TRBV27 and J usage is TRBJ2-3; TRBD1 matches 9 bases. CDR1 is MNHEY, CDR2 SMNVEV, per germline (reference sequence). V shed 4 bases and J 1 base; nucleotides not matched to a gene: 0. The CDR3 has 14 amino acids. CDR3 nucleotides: TGTGCCAGCAGTTGGGACAGGGGCACAGATACGCAGTATTTT. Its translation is CASSWDRGTDTQYF.

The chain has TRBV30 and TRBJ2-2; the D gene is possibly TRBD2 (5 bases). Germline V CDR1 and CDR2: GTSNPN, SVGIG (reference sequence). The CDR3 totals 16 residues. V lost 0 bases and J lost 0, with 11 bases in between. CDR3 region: CAWSVIGITNTGELFF. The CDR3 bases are TGTGCCTGGAGTGTAATCGGGATTACGAACACCGGGGAGCTGTTTTTT.

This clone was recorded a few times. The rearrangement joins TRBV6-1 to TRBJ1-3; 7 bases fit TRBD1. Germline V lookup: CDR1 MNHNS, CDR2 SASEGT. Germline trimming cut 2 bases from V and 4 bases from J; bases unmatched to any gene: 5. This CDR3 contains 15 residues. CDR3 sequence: CASSETGARGNTIYF. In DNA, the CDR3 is TGTGCCAGCAGTGAAACAGGGGCTCGAGGAAACACCATATATTTT.

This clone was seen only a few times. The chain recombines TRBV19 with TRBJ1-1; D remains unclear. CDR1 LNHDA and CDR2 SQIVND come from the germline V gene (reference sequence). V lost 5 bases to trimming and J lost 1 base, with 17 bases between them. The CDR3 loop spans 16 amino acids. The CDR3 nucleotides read TGTGCCAGTAGTCCCCGCACAGTCCGGGGGAACACTGAAGCTTTCTTT. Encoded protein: CASSPRTVRGNTEAFF.